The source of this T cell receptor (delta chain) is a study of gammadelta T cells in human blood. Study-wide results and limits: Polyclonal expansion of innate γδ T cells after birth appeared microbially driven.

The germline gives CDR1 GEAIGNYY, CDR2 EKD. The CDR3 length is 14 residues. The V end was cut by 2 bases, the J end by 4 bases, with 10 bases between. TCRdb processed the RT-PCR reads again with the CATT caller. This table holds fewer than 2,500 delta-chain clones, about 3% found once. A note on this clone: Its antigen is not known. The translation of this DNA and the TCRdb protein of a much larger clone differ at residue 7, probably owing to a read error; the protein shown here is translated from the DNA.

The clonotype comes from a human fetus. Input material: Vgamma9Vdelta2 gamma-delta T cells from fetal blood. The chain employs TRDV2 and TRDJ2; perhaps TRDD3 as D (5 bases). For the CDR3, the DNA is TGTGCCTGTGACAGACTGGAGGCGACAGCACAACTCTTCTTT. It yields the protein CACDRLEATAQLFF.